The rows below give T cell receptor beta chains drawn from one sample of a study of patients and donors after allogeneic stem cell transplantation. Each CDR3 protein is one row after TCRdb ran MiXCR on the RT-PCR reads. This sample carries roughly 940,000 distinct CDR3 sequences, over 15% of them seen once, and the ten largest clones take around 5.5%. The source material was blood, either unsorted or a sorted T cell fraction (not recorded which). The receptors were sampled from a human donor who was either an allogeneic HSCT recipient or a stem cell or donor lymphocyte infusion donor (not recorded which). It is not recorded whose cells these are; they may come from a transplant donor. The CDR3 runs from the conserved cysteine through the conserved F or W. A D gene is named only where the DNA matches it firmly. Size is omitted from some rows. Given values are once, few, many or a class for expanded clones.

D	size	V	J	CDR3	DNA
TRBD1	-	TRBV7-8	TRBJ2-7	CASSLRWTGDYEQYF	TGTGCCAGCAGCTTGCGTTGGACAGGGGACTACGAGCAGTACTTC
TRBD1	few	TRBV5-1	TRBJ2-5	CASSLGQGARQETQYF	TGCGCCAGCAGCTTGGGACAGGGGGCGAGACAAGAGACCCAGTACTTC
TRBD2	-	TRBV25-1	TRBJ2-1	CASSEVSGSPGDEQFF	TGTGCCAGCAGTGAGGTTAGCGGGAGCCCAGGGGATGAGCAGTTCTTC
-	-	TRBV6-5	TRBJ1-1	CASSYSWQQNTEAFF	TGTGCCAGCAGTTACTCGTGGCAGCAGAACACTGAAGCTTTCTTT
-	few	TRBV5-8	TRBJ2-2	CARTTIINTGELFF	TGTGCCAGAACGACAATCATCAACACCGGGGAGCTGTTTTTT
-	-	TRBV9	TRBJ1-2	CASSVGGVGGYTF	TGTGCCAGCAGCGTAGGAGGGGTCGGGGGCTACACCTTC
-	-	TRBV30	TRBJ2-1	CAWRGIAEYNEQFF	TGTGCCTGGAGGGGGATAGCAGAGTACAATGAGCAGTTCTTC
-	-	TRBV20-1	TRBJ2-7	CSARDEVQGRPYEQYF	TGCAGTGCTAGAGATGAAGTTCAAGGGCGTCCCTACGAGCAGTACTTC
-	-	TRBV20-1	TRBJ2-6	CSAAWSNVLTF	TGCAGTGCCGCTTGGTCCAACGTCCTGACTTTC
-	-	TRBV9	TRBJ2-2	CASSVGGAVTGELFF	TGTGCCAGCAGCGTAGGAGGGGCGGTCACCGGGGAGCTGTTTTTT
-	-	TRBV11-1	TRBJ1-1	CASSLVGRGWDTEAFF	TGTGCCAGCAGCTTAGTCGGAAGGGGCTGGGACACTGAAGCTTTCTTT
-	-	TRBV7-9	TRBJ1-3	CASSTKGPGNTIYF	TGTGCCAGCAGCACGAAGGGGCCCGGAAACACCATATATTTT
TRBD2	-	TRBV9	TRBJ2-7	CASSVGGGTAYEQYF	TGTGCCAGCAGCGTAGGGGGGGGAACCGCCTACGAGCAGTACTTC
-	few	TRBV7-9	TRBJ2-7	CASSLVPPIGEQYF	TGTGCCAGCAGCTTAGTACCCCCTATAGGAGAGCAGTACTTC
TRBD2	few	TRBV20-1	TRBJ2-7	CSARAPKLGTSTTRQYF	TGCAGTGCTAGAGCACCCAAACTCGGGACTAGCACGACGCGGCAGTACTTC
TRBD1	-	TRBV7-8	TRBJ2-1	CASSFRQGMNNEQFF	TGTGCCAGCAGCTTCAGACAGGGGATGAACAATGAGCAGTTCTTC
-	few	TRBV25-1	TRBJ2-1	CASSKAGLGDNEQFF	TGTGCCAGCAGCAAGGCGGGACTGGGCGACAATGAGCAGTTCTTC
-	few	TRBV2	TRBJ2-7	CASSVEGDDEQYF	TGTGCCAGCAGTGTAGAGGGGGATGACGAGCAGTACTTC
-	-	TRBV18	TRBJ2-2	CASSPLTDTGELFF	TGTGCCAGCTCACCACTGACAGACACCGGGGAGCTGTTTTTT
-	-	TRBV4-1	TRBJ2-1	CASSQVIVWDEQFF	TGCGCCAGCAGCCAAGTTATCGTCTGGGATGAGCAGTTCTTC
-	few	TRBV30	TRBJ1-2	CAWSVRWADTNYGYTF	TGTGCCTGGAGTGTACGGTGGGCAGACACTAACTATGGCTACACCTTC
TRBD1	many	TRBV5-1	TRBJ2-5	CASSSVTGKETQYF	TGCGCCAGCAGCTCAGTGACAGGGAAAGAGACCCAGTACTTC
-	few	TRBV12-5	TRBJ2-1	CASGSTNSLSSYNEQFF	TGTGCTAGTGGCTCAACCAACTCATTGAGCTCCTACAATGAGCAGTTCTTC
-	-	TRBV7-9	TRBJ2-7	CASSHQTYEQYF	TGTGCCAGCAGTCATCAGACCTACGAGCAGTACTTC
TRBD2	few	TRBV7-9	TRBJ2-1	CASSGESGLTYNEQFF	TGTGCCAGCAGCGGAGAATCGGGACTAACCTACAATGAGCAGTTCTTC
-	few	TRBV27	TRBJ1-1	CASSFGGRSVMNTEAFF	TGTGCCAGCAGTTTCGGGGGGCGCAGTGTTATGAACACTGAAGCTTTCTTT
-	once	TRBV10-2	TRBJ2-7	CASSESTSRGKFEQYF	TGCGCCAGCAGTGAGTCGACTTCGCGGGGTAAATTCGAGCAGTACTTC
-	-	TRBV10-2	TRBJ2-7	CASSGGRYSYEQYF	TGCGCCAGCAGTGGGGGACGATACTCCTACGAGCAGTACTTC
TRBD1	few	TRBV6-5	TRBJ1-4	CASSYRDRDEKLFF	TGTGCCAGCAGTTACCGGGACAGGGATGAAAAACTGTTTTTT
TRBD2	few	TRBV20-1	TRBJ2-7	CSASSGTRNYEQYF	TGCAGTGCTAGTTCCGGGACTAGAAACTACGAGCAGTACTTC
-	-	TRBV4-2	TRBJ1-6	CASSSRSADSYNSPLHF	TGTGCCAGCAGCTCCCGGTCCGCGGACTCCTATAATTCACCCCTCCACTTT
-	-	TRBV12-3/TRBV12-4	TRBJ2-3	CASSLIDTQYF	TGTGCCAGCAGTTTGATCGATACGCAGTATTTT
-	-	TRBV29-1	TRBJ2-5	CSVVRGEETQYF	TGCAGCGTTGTGAGGGGGGAAGAGACCCAGTACTTC